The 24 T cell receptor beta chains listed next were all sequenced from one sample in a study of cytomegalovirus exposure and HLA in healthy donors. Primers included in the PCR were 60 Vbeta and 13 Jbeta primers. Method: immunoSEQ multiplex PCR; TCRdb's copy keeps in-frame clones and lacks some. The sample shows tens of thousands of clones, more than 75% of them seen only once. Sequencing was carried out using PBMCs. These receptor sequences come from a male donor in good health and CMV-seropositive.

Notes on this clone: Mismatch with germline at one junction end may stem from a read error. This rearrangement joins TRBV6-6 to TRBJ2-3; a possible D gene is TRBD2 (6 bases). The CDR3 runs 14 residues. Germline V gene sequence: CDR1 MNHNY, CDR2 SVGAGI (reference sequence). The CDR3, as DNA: TGTGCCAGCAGTGTAGGTACTAGCACAGATACGCAGTTTTTT. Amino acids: CASSVGTSTDTQFF.

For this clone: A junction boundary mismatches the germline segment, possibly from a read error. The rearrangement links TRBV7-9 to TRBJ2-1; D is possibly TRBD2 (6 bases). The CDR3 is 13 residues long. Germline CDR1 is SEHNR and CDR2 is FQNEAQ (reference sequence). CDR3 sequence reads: CSSSLRERDEQFF. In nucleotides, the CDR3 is TGTTCCAGCAGCTTAAGGGAGCGGGATGAGCAGTTCTTC.

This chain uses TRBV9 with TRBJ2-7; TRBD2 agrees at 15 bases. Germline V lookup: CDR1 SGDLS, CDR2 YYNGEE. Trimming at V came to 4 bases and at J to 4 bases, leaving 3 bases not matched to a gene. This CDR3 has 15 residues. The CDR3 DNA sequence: TGTGCCAGCAGCATGGGACTAGCGGGGGGATACGAGCAGTACTTC. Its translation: CASSMGLAGGYEQYF.

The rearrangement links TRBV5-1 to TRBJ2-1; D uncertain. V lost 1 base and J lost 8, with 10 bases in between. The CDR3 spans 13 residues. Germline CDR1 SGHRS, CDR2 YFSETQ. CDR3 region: CASSLRISDEQFF. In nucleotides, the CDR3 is TGCGCCAGCAGCTTGCGAATATCGGATGAGCAGTTCTTC.

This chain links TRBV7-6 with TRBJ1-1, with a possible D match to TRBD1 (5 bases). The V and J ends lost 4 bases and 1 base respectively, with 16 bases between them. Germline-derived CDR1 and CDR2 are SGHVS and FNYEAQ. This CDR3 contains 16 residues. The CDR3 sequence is CASSSSGKGKNTEAFF. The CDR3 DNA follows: TGTGCCAGCAGCTCCTCAGGGAAGGGGAAGAACACTGAAGCTTTCTTT.

The CDR3 here is CASSKTGVGETQYF. CDR3 DNA sequence: TGTGCCAGCAGCAAAACAGGGGTCGGAGAGACCCAGTACTTC. The gene calls are TRBV27 and TRBJ2-5; TRBD1 aligns across 7 bases. Germline CDR1 MNHEY, CDR2 SMNVEV (reference sequence). The CDR3 is 14 amino acids. V lost 6 bases to trimming and J lost 4 bases; unmatched junction nucleotides: 8.

This CDR3 is CASSSLGQNTEAFF. CDR3 DNA: TGTGCCAGCAGCTCCCTCGGACAGAACACTGAAGCTTTCTTT. The genes are TRBV14 and TRBJ1-1; tentatively, D is TRBD1 (5 bases). The CDR3 has 14 amino acids. V was trimmed by 5 bases and J by 1 base, leaving 11 bases between them. Germline assignment: CDR1 SGHDN and CDR2 FVKESK.

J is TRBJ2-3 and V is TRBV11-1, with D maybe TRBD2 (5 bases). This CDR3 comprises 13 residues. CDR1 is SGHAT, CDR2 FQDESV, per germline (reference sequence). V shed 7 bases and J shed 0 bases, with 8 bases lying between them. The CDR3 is CASTGLSTDTQYF. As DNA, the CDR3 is TGTGCCAGCACCGGACTTAGCACAGATACGCAGTATTTT.

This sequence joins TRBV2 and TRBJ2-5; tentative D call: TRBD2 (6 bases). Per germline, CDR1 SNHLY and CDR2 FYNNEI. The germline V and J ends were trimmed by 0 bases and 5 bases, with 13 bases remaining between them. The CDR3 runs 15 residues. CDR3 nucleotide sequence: TGTGCCAGCAGTGAAGCGACTAGAGCCGGTGAGACCCAGTACTTC. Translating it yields CASSEATRAGETQYF.

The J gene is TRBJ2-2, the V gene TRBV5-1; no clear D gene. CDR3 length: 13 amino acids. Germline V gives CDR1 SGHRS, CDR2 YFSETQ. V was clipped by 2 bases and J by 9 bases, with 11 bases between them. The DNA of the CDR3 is TGCGCCAGCAGCTTAGGAGACGGGTGGGAGCTGTTTTTT. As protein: CASSLGDGWELFF.

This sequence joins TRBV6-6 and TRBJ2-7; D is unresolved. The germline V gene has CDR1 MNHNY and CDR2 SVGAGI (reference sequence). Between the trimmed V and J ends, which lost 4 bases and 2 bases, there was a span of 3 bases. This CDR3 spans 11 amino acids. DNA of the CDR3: TGTGCCAGCAGTTCCACCTACGAGCAGTACTTC. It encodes CASSSTYEQYF.

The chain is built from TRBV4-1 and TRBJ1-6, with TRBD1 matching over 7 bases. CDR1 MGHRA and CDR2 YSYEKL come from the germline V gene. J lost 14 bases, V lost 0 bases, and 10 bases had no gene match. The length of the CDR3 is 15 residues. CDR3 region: CASSQEVRGSGTLHF. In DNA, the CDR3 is TGCGCCAGCAGCCAAGAGGTCAGGGGGTCCGGGACCCTCCACTTT.

CDR3 nucleotide sequence: TGTGCCAGCAGCTCGTCCGGGACAGGACCCTACGAGCAGTACTTC. Translating it yields CASSSSGTGPYEQYF. The chain combines TRBV7-8 with TRBJ2-7, with 8 nucleotides matching TRBD1. The CDR3 has 15 residues. J lost 2 bases, V lost 4 bases, and 7 bases had no gene match. Germline loops: CDR1 SGHVS, CDR2 FQNEAQ.

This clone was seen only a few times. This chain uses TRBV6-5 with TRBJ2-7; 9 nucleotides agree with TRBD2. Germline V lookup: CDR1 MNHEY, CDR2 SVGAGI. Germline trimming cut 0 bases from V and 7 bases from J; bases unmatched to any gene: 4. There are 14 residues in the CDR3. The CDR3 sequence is CASSYSNLAGEQYF. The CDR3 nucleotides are TGTGCCAGCAGTTACTCGAATCTAGCGGGGGAGCAGTACTTC.

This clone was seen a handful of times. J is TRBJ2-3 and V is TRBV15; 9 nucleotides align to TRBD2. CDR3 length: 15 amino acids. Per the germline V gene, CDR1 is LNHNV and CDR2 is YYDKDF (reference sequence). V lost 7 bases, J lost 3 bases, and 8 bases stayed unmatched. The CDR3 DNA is TGTGCCACCAAGCTGACTAGCGGTGGAACAGATACGCAGTATTTT. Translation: CATKLTSGGTDTQYF.

This CDR3 reads CASSLELAGGPRRTDTQYF. The CDR3, as DNA: TGTGCCAGCAGCTTAGAACTAGCGGGAGGGCCCAGGAGGACAGATACGCAGTATTTT. The rearrangement links TRBV7-2 to TRBJ2-3; TRBD2 matches at 13 bases. Trimming cost V 1 base and J 3 bases; bases outside gene matches: 10. The germline V gene encodes CDR1 SGHTA and CDR2 FQGNSA. The CDR3 spans 19 residues.

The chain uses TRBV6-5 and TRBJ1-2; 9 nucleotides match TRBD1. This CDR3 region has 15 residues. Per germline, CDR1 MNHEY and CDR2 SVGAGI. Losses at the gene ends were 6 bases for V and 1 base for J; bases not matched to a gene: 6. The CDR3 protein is CASRSTGGDNYGYTF. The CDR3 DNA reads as TGTGCCAGCAGAAGTACAGGGGGCGATAACTATGGCTACACCTTC.

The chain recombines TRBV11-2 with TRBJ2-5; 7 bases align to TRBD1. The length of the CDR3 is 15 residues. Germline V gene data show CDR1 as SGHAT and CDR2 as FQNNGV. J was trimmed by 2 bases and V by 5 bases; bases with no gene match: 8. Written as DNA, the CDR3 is TGTGCCAGCAGCCGGAACCGGGGACAGCAAGAGACCCAGTACTTC. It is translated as CASSRNRGQQETQYF.

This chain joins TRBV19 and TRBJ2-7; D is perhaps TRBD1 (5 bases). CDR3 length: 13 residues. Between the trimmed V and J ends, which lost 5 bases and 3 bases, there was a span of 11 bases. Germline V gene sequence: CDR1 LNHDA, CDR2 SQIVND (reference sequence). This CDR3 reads CASSSQGNYEQYF. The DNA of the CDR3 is TGTGCCAGTAGTTCCCAGGGAAACTACGAGCAGTACTTC.

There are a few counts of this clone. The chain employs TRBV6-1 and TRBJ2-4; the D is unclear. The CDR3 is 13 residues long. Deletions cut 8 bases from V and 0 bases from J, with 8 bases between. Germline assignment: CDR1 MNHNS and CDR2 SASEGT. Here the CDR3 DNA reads TGTGCCAGCCGAGGTGGAGCCAAAAACATTCAGTACTTC. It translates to CASRGGAKNIQYF.

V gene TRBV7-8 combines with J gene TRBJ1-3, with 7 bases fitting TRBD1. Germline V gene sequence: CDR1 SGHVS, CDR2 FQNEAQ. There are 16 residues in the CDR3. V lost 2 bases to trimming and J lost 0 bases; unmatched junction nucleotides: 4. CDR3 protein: CASSLRGQSSGNTIYF. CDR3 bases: TGTGCCAGCAGCTTAAGGGGACAGTCCTCTGGAAACACCATATATTTT.

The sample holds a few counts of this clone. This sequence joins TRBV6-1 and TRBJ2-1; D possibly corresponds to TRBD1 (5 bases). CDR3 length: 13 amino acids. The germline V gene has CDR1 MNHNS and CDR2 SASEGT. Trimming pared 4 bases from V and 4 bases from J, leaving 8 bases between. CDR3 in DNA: TGTGCCAGCAGTGTAGGGGCGTACAATGAGCAGTTCTTC. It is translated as CASSVGAYNEQFF.

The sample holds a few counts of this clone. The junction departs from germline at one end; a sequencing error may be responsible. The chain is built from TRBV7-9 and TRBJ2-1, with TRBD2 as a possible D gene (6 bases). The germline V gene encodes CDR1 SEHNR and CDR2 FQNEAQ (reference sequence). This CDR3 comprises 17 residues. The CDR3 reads CSSSLVEGGTFYNEQFF. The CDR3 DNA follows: TGTTCCAGCAGCTTAGTGGAGGGAGGAACATTTTACAATGAGCAGTTCTTC.

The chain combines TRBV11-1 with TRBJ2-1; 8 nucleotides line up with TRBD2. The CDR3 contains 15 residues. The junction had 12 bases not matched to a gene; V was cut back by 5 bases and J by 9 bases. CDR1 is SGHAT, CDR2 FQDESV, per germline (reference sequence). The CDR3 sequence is CASSPLSGGQVEQFF. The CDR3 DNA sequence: TGTGCCAGCAGCCCGCTCTCGGGGGGGCAGGTTGAGCAGTTCTTC.